What follows are 27 T cell receptor beta chains derived from one specimen sequenced in a study of identical twins. TCRdb reprocessed the 5' RACE reads via MiXCR and lists one record per CDR3 protein. The profile covers a few hundred thousand distinct CDR3 sequences, with roughly 8.6% appearing a single time and more than 2% taken by the ten largest. The same data also went into a second study, on yellow fever vaccine responses in identical twins.

Specimen: memory (CD45RO+) T cells sorted from blood. Every receptor here comes from a woman between 18 and 29 years old in good health.

At least ten counts were recorded for this clonotype. The gene calls are TRBV4-2 and TRBJ1-1; 7 bases line up with TRBD1. The CDR3 consists of 15 residues. Germline lookup yields CDR1 LGHNA and CDR2 YNFKEQ. V trimming: 0 bases; J trimming: 8 bases; junction bases outside the gene matches: 9. The CDR3 protein is CASSQEGMGQREAFF. The CDR3 coding sequence is TGTGCCAGCAGCCAAGAAGGGATGGGACAGAGAGAAGCTTTCTTT.

This clonotype was detected many times. The chain recombines TRBV24-1 with TRBJ2-5, with D maybe TRBD1 (6 bases). Germline CDR1 reads KGHDR; CDR2 reads SFDVKD. V lost 7 bases, J lost 3 bases, and 14 bases lay in between. The CDR3 has 14 amino acids. The CDR3 loop is CATRDSVGEETQYF. The CDR3 region has the DNA TGTGCCACCAGGGACAGCGTGGGGGAAGAGACCCAGTACTTC.

At least ten counts were recorded for this clonotype. This sequence joins TRBV15 and TRBJ2-2; 9 bases line up with TRBD2. Germline CDR1 reads LNHNV; CDR2 reads YYDKDF (reference sequence). This CDR3 has 14 amino acids. Trimming removed 5 bases from V and 7 bases from J; junction bases left unmatched: 5. CDR3 nucleotide sequence: TGTGCCACCAGCGTTAGCGGGAGCGGCGGGGAGCTGTTTTTT. Translating gives CATSVSGSGGELFF. The variable domain in full, completed from reference TRBV15 and TRBJ2-2, reads DAMVIQNPRYQVTQFGKPVTLSCSQTLNHNVMYWYQQKSSQAPKLLFHYYDKDFNNEADTPDNFQSRRPNTSFCFLDIRSPGLGDTAMYLCATSVSGSGGELFFGEGSRLTVL.

CDR3 nucleotide sequence: TGTGCCAGCAGTGAAGCGAGGGGAAATTCACCCCTCCACTTT. Its protein is CASSEARGNSPLHF. The chain is built from TRBV2 and TRBJ1-6, with D perhaps matching TRBD1 (5 bases). V was trimmed by 0 bases and J by 7 bases, leaving 7 bases between them. Germline values: CDR1 SNHLY, CDR2 FYNNEI. This CDR3 region has 14 residues.

This clonotype was counted ten times or more. The chain uses TRBV3-1 and TRBJ2-1; D might be TRBD1 or TRBD2, each matching 6 bases. Trimming took 4 bases from V and 0 from J, leaving 10 bases between them. Germline assignment: CDR1 LGHDT and CDR2 YNNKEL (reference sequence). This CDR3 comprises 15 residues. CDR3 bases: TGTGCCAGCAGCCCGGGGGCCAGCTCCTACAATGAGCAGTTCTTC. The encoded protein is CASSPGASSYNEQFF.

A remark on this clonotype: A read error is possible here, since a much larger clone lies one base away. The chain recombines TRBV4-1 with TRBJ2-2; 7 bases agree with TRBD1. Germline V CDR1 and CDR2: MGHRA, YSYEKL. The CDR3 runs 16 residues. The DNA of the CDR3 is TGCGCCAGCAGCCAGGCACATAGACAGGGCACCCGGGAGCTGTTTTTT. Translating gives CASSQAHRQGTRELFF.

The sample holds many counts of this clonotype. This sequence joins TRBV18 and TRBJ2-1; possible D gene TRBD1, 7 bases. CDR1 is KGHSH and CDR2 is LQKENI in the germline V gene. This CDR3 has 13 amino acids. Trimming stripped 3 bases from V and 10 bases from J, with 13 bases between. CDR3 DNA sequence: TGTGCCAGCTCACCTCGACAGGGAGGAGAGCAGTTCTTC. Protein product: CASSPRQGGEQFF.

The genes are TRBV20-1 and TRBJ2-5, with unresolved D. The CDR3 covers 13 residues. V shed 4 bases and J shed 1 base, with 10 bases lying between them. CDR1 DFQATT and CDR2 SNEGSKA come from the germline V gene (reference sequence). This CDR3 reads CSATSEGQETQYF. The CDR3, as DNA: TGCAGTGCTACCTCCGAAGGCCAAGAGACCCAGTACTTC.

The CDR3 protein is CSAGGQGPRMYF. The CDR3, as DNA: TGCAGTGCTGGAGGACAGGGGCCGCGTATGTATTTT. J is TRBJ2-3 and V is TRBV20-1; TRBD1 agrees at 9 bases. Unmatched junction bases numbered 11, after V lost 5 bases and J lost 14 bases. The CDR3 length is 12 residues. CDR1 is DFQATT and CDR2 is SNEGSKA in the germline V gene (reference sequence).

This clonotype was detected ten times or more. This chain joins TRBV2 and TRBJ2-3, with D unresolved. The CDR3 sequence is 13 residues long. Germline V gene lookup returns CDR1 SNHLY and CDR2 FYNNEI. V was trimmed by 5 bases and J by 6 bases, leaving 12 bases between them. CDR3 DNA: TGTGCCAGCAGTCCCTTGGGGTCGGATACGCAGTATTTT. This codes for CASSPLGSDTQYF.

This clonotype turned up a few times. The chain carries TRBV4-2 and TRBJ2-7, with unresolved D. The CDR3 covers 15 residues. Germline-derived CDR1 and CDR2 are LGHNA and YNFKEQ. Trimming removed 0 bases from V and 9 bases from J, with 18 bases in between. CDR3 amino acids: CASSQDRVGPFGQYV. In DNA form, the CDR3 reads TGTGCCAGCAGCCAAGATCGGGTAGGACCCTTTGGGCAGTACGTC.

This clonotype was detected ten times or more. This chain joins TRBV4-2 and TRBJ2-5; 9 bases match TRBD1. The V gene's germline CDR1 is LGHNA and CDR2 YNFKEQ. Unmatched junction bases numbered 6, after V lost 0 bases and J lost 4 bases. The CDR3 loop spans 16 amino acids. CDR3 in DNA: TGTGCCAGCAGCCAAGATGGAACAGGGGGCGTAGAGACCCAGTACTTC. Translating gives CASSQDGTGGVETQYF.

This clonotype was counted many times. The CDR3 sequence is CASSLQGASYEQYF. The CDR3 coding sequence is TGTGCCAGCAGCTTACAGGGGGCCTCCTACGAGCAGTACTTC. V is TRBV7-8 and J is TRBJ2-7; 8 bases are a match to TRBD1. V lost 2 bases and J lost 0; bases outside the gene matches: 0. The germline V gene encodes CDR1 SGHVS and CDR2 FQNEAQ. This CDR3 is built from 14 residues.

The CDR3 DNA sequence: TGCAGTGCAAAGACAGGGAAGGCTTCCTACGAGCAGTACGTC. Translated, it gives CSAKTGKASYEQYV. This chain uses TRBV20-1 with TRBJ2-7; 7 nucleotides line up with TRBD1. The V and J ends lost 6 bases and 1 base, in that order; junction bases with no gene match: 9. Germline values: CDR1 DFQATT, CDR2 SNEGSKA (reference sequence). The CDR3 runs to 14 residues.

At least ten counts were recorded for this clonotype. The chain has TRBV20-1 and TRBJ2-5; no clear D gene. Germline CDR1 DFQATT, CDR2 SNEGSKA (reference sequence). CDR3 length: 10 residues. Trimming removed 0 bases from V and 4 bases from J, with 0 bases in between. The CDR3 bases are TGCAGTGCTAGAGAAGAGACCCAGTACTTC. This encodes CSAREETQYF.

In its sample, this clonotype was seen many times. The CDR3 sequence is CSASSDQPQHF. In DNA form, the CDR3 reads TGCAGTGCTAGTTCGGATCAGCCCCAGCATTTT. J is TRBJ1-5 and V is TRBV20-1, with D unclear. This CDR3 has 11 residues. Germline loops: CDR1 DFQATT, CDR2 SNEGSKA (reference sequence). V was cut by 3 bases and J by 5 bases, with 5 bases left in between.

The chain links TRBV7-9 to TRBJ1-5; D is perhaps TRBD1 (5 bases). V was cut by 8 bases and J by 6 bases, with 14 bases left in between. Germline CDR1 SEHNR, CDR2 FQNEAQ (reference sequence). The CDR3 has 13 amino acids. The CDR3 DNA is TGTGCCAGCGCCCTGGGGCCTAGTCAGCCCCAGCATTTT. Amino acid sequence: CASALGPSQPQHF.

The chain links TRBV11-2 to TRBJ1-2, with D possibly being TRBD1 (5 bases). The V end was cut by 4 bases, the J end by 3 bases, with 9 bases between. Germline CDR1 and CDR2: SGHAT and FQNNGV. The CDR3 consists of 13 residues. CDR3 bases: TGTGCCAGCAGCTCCCGGGGGTACTATGGCTACACCTTC. Amino acids: CASSSRGYYGYTF.

The chain uses TRBV2 and TRBJ1-6; no reliable D call. Germline V gene lookup returns CDR1 SNHLY and CDR2 FYNNEI. Deletions cut 6 bases from V and 9 bases from J, with 12 bases between. The CDR3 has 13 residues. The CDR3 here is CASSRGKGSPLHF. CDR3 in DNA: TGTGCCAGCAGCAGAGGGAAGGGTTCACCCCTCCACTTT.

The sample holds many counts of this clonotype. The V call is TRBV7-3, the J call TRBJ2-1; 9 bases line up with TRBD2. This CDR3 has 13 residues. The germline V gene has CDR1 SGHTA and CDR2 FQGTGA. The V segment lost 4 bases and the J segment 5 bases; nucleotides outside the gene matches: 0. CDR3 coding DNA: TGTGCCAGCAGCTGGACTAGCGACAATGAGCAGTTCTTC. The encoded protein is CASSWTSDNEQFF.

This rearrangement joins TRBV20-1 to TRBJ2-3; either TRBD1 or TRBD2 may supply D (6 bases each). V was trimmed by 6 bases and J by 4 bases, leaving 17 bases between them. CDR3 length: 14 amino acids. The V gene's germline CDR1 is DFQATT and CDR2 SNEGSKA (reference sequence). The CDR3 spells CSAESRGRADTQYF. Written as DNA, the CDR3 is TGCAGTGCGGAGAGTCGGGGGCGGGCAGATACGCAGTATTTT.

This clonotype has a handful of counts. The chain uses TRBV5-1 and TRBJ1-2; maybe TRBD1 (5 bases). The CDR3 loop spans 15 amino acids. The V end lost 5 bases, the J end lost 6 bases, and 20 bases lay between the germline ends. Germline assignment: CDR1 SGHRS and CDR2 YFSETQ. CDR3: CASRQFQGGTDGYTF. CDR3 nucleotide sequence: TGCGCCAGCAGACAATTCCAGGGTGGAACGGATGGCTACACCTTC. Combining the CDR3 with reference TRBV5-1 and TRBJ1-2 gives the whole variable domain KAGVTQTPRYLIKTRGQQVTLSCSPISGHRSVSWYQQTPGQGLQFLFEYFSETQRNKGNFPGRFSGRQFSNSRSEMNVSTLELGDSALYLCASRQFQGGTDGYTFGSGTRLTVV.

This clonotype showed up many times. The rearrangement joins TRBV7-2 to TRBJ2-7; a weak D match, TRBD1 (6 bases). V was cut by 3 bases and J by 4 bases, with 7 bases left in between. CDR3 length: 12 amino acids. Per the germline V gene, CDR1 is SGHTA and CDR2 is FQGNSA. The CDR3 DNA is TGTGCCAGCAGCTTTCAGGGGTACGAGCAGTACTTC. Translation gives CASSFQGYEQYF.

In its sample, this clonotype was seen a few times. The J gene is TRBJ2-7, the V gene TRBV7-2; D perhaps matches TRBD2 (5 bases). This CDR3 comprises 14 residues. Trimming removed 3 bases from V and 5 bases from J, with 14 bases in between. Germline V gives CDR1 SGHTA, CDR2 FQGNSA. CDR3 in amino acids: CASSLKRTLDEQYF. CDR3 DNA sequence: TGTGCCAGCAGCTTGAAACGGACTCTCGACGAGCAGTACTTC.

This clonotype has more than one count but fewer than ten. The chain combines TRBV20-1 with TRBJ1-1; D is unresolved. This CDR3 contains 16 residues. Germline CDR1 is DFQATT and CDR2 is SNEGSKA (reference sequence). Trimming took off 7 bases at V and 0 bases at J, with 21 bases between the two ends. CDR3: CSVLELGGTMNTEAFF. The CDR3, as DNA: TGCAGTGTTCTAGAACTGGGCGGCACCATGAACACTGAAGCTTTCTTT.

The rearrangement joins TRBV11-3 to TRBJ2-7; D is uncertain. CDR3 size: 13 residues. With 5 bases removed from V and 0 bases from J, the gap between germline ends came to 8 bases. CDR1 and CDR2 (germline): SGHNT, YENEEA. This CDR3 reads CASSERRSYEQYF. CDR3 bases: TGTGCCAGCAGCGAACGACGCTCCTACGAGCAGTACTTC.

CDR3 DNA sequence: TGTGCCTGCTCCCAAGATTTTGTTAGCTCCGAGACCCAGTACTTC. It specifies CACSQDFVSSETQYF. The J gene is TRBJ2-5, the V gene TRBV3-1, with no clear D. CDR3 length equals 15 residues. CDR1 is LGHDT and CDR2 is YNNKEL in the germline V gene (reference sequence). Between the trimmed V and J ends, which lost 11 bases and 5 bases, there was a span of 24 bases.